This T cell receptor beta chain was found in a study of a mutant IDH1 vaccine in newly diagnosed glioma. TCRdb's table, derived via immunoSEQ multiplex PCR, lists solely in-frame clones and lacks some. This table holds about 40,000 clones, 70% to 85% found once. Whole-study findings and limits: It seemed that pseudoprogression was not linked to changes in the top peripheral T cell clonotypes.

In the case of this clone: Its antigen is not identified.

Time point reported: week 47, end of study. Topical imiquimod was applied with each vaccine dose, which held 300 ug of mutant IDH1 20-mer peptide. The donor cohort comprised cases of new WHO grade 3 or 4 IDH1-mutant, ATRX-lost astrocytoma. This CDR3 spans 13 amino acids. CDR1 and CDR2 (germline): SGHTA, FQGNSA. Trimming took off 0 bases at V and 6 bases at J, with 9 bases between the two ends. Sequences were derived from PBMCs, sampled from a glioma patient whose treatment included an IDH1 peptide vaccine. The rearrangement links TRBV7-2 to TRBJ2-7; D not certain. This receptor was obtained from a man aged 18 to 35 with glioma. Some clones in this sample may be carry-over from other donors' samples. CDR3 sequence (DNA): TGTGCCAGCAGCTTAGCGCTTAGGGCCGAGCAGTACTTC. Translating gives CASSLALRAEQYF.